This TCR beta chain was captured by sequencing in a study of T cell responses to AZD1222 COVID-19 vaccine (dated by TCRdb to the early 2020s). Context from the whole study: AZD1222 recipients given second doses at about 4 weeks or at about 12 weeks were pooled, since spike-specific TCR depth and breadth were not found to differ between the two schedules. TCR sequencing was performed for roughly 250 trial participants, of whom some 200 were given two doses of AZD1222 and around 25 were given two doses of MenACWY control vaccine. Trial participants were enrolled by age into 18-55, 56-69 and 70-plus year subgroups, with about 150, 28 and 57 TCR-sequenced participants respectively.

The CDR3 regions of human TCRbeta chains were analyzed by immunosequencing. Turning to the authors' computational methods: TCRs in the repertoires were matched against a reference library of SARS-CoV-2-specific TCRs that had been generated with the MIRA antigen-specificity platform. Breadth was defined as the fraction of unique TCRs that were SARS-CoV-2-associated, and depth was defined as the fraction of total T cells that were SARS-CoV-2-associated. Using the MIRA data, each spike-specific TCR was assigned both to the spike region to which the TCR was reactive and to a CD4 or CD8 class. Log10-transformed breadth and depth values were compared by one-way ANOVA with Sidak's multiple comparisons tests. As stored in TCRdb, this immuneACCESS dataset retains in-frame rearrangements with V and J assigned. A fraction of the clones does not appear; measured against another copy, unresolved V genes explain less than half of the discrepancy, and the remainder lacks a known reason. The V and J calls and clone size are taken from that table; D and trimming were inferred from the DNA. Counted in this sample were 150,000 or so clones; just under 95% of them appeared once. 1.1% to 1.5% of the sample is held by the ten biggest clonotypes.

Regarding this clone: It lacks a known antigen. No qualities accompany the bases; no much larger clone lies one base away.

The CDR3 goes from the cysteine to the phenylalanine over 15 residues. Only the CDR3 region is kept as DNA, spanning 45 bases read in frame from base 1. Unmatched junction bases come to 10, with V trimmed by 4 bases and J by 4 bases. Taken from the germline V gene, the CDR1 and CDR2 loops are SGHRS and YFSETQ. Taken with the paper, the label for time point translates to: baseline before first vaccination. The vaccinee samples were drawn from two UK trials, COV001 and COV002, one of which was a single-blind randomized controlled phase 2/3 trial testing AZD1222 (ChAdOx1 nCoV-19) in healthy adults. Trial participant PBMC samples were collected at day 0 and day 28 after the second dose for TCRbeta chain sequencing. The full study reports these points: Conclusions about previously exposed vaccinees are limited because only 6 or 7 AZD1222 recipients were SARS-CoV-2 seropositive at baseline. Reportedly, almost half of the unique spike-specific TCRs recognized epitopes lying outside the regions that are mutated in the B.1.351 and B.1.1.7 variants. No day 14 peak-response samples were available, so repertoires were characterized only after the peak T cell response. Spike-specific TCR breadth and depth rose significantly after two AZD1222 doses compared with day 0 and with MenACWY recipients. Participants were mostly white British and included more females than males, and it was suggested by the authors that clonal diversity may have been underestimated. The 56-69-year group was small, and its depth increase did not reach significance, likely because of low power. The vaccine-associated CD4 TCRs covered the entire spike protein, and the dominant responses fell in regions 160-218 and 743-854.

The rearrangement combines TRBV5-1 with TRBJ1-2; TRBD1 fits 7 bases in the junction. The TCR sequence derives from an adult in good health. The sample in question was peripheral blood, obtained on day 0 of AZD1222 vaccination. The DNA reads as follows: TGCGCCAGCAGCGTAGGGACAGACGACGCCTATGGCTACACCTTC. It translates to CASSVGTDDAYGYTF.